The 6 T cell receptor beta chains below were found in one sample sequenced in a study of blood T cell repertoires in COVID-19. Assay used: immunoSEQ multiplex PCR; TCRdb lists only in-frame clones, some missing. The sample consists of roughly 270,000 clones, about 85% of them appearing once. Sequencing was done on a sample of PBMCs or T cells enriched from blood (not recorded which). All receptors come from a woman aged 45-60 years who had recovered from COVID-19.

This clone was counted a single time. The CDR3 region is CASVSGDSNQPQHF. DNA of the CDR3: TGTGCCAGTGTAAGCGGGGATAGCAATCAGCCCCAGCATTTT. V is TRBV19 and J is TRBJ1-5; D is unclear. Trimming removed 8 bases from V and 0 bases from J, with 11 bases in between. Germline V gene lookup returns CDR1 LNHDA and CDR2 SQIVND (reference sequence). The CDR3 loop spans 14 amino acids.

The V and J genes are TRBV2 and TRBJ2-7; 10 bases fit TRBD1. This CDR3 spans 14 amino acids. Germline V gene lookup returns CDR1 SNHLY and CDR2 FYNNEI. V dropped 6 bases and J dropped 5; count of bases not matched to a gene: 7. The CDR3 sequence: CASSRDRGENEQYF. In DNA, the CDR3 is TGTGCCAGCAGCCGGGACAGGGGAGAGAACGAGCAGTACTTC.

In this sample, this clone turned up a few times. This chain links TRBV4-1 with TRBJ1-2, with 7 positions matching TRBD1. From germline, CDR1 is MGHRA and CDR2 YSYEKL. J lost 0 bases, V lost 1 base, and 5 bases had no gene match. The CDR3 sequence is 16 residues long. The CDR3 protein is CASSQGRDRSNYGYTF. As DNA, the CDR3 is TGCGCCAGCAGCCAAGGCCGGGACAGATCTAACTATGGCTACACCTTC.

The count of this clone is one. The V call is TRBV5-1, the J call TRBJ2-7; TRBD1 matches 9 bases. The V and J ends lost 4 bases and 1 base, in that order; junction bases with no gene match: 9. The CDR3 extends over 16 amino acids. Germline-derived CDR1 and CDR2 are SGHRS and YFSETQ. CDR3 protein: CASSLTGGGFSYEQYF. DNA of the CDR3: TGCGCCAGCAGCCTTACAGGGGGCGGCTTTTCCTACGAGCAGTACTTC.

This chain joins TRBV30 and TRBJ1-3; 8 nucleotides agree with TRBD1. CDR3 size: 14 residues. Germline loops: CDR1 GTSNPN, CDR2 SVGIG (reference sequence). V gave up 7 bases and J gave up 0 bases; unmatched junction bases: 5. CDR3 sequence: CALRQGNSGNTIYF. The CDR3 nucleotides read TGTGCCTTGCGACAGGGGAACTCTGGAAACACCATATATTTT.

The rearrangement uses TRBV19 and TRBJ1-5, with TRBD1 matching 9 bases. CDR3 length: 17 residues. After removal of 8 bases from V and 1 base from J, the junction contained 12 bases not matched to a gene. Per the germline V gene, CDR1 is LNHDA and CDR2 is SQIVND (reference sequence). In DNA form, the CDR3 reads TGTGCCAGTCGGGCCCGGGACAGGGTGAGGAGCAATCAGCCCCAGCATTTT. Translated, it gives CASRARDRVRSNQPQHF.